The clone carrying this T cell receptor beta chain has a handful of counts. This CDR3 spans 13 amino acids. V gave up 7 bases and J gave up 5 bases; unmatched junction bases: 5. Germline CDR1 and CDR2: MDHEN and SYDVKM. Generated by immunoSEQ multiplex PCR, the TCRdb table keeps only in-frame clones and is missing some. The data show tens of thousands of clones, roughly 83% seen once. These data originate in a study of OX40 agonist ivuxolimab in advanced cancers. Source: CD4+ or CD8+ T cells sorted from blood, taken in a trial of the OX40 agonist ivuxolimab. The J gene is TRBJ2-7, the V gene TRBV28, with 10 bases aligning to TRBD1. The sequence derives from an adult with an advanced solid tumor such as melanoma, head and neck, liver or kidney cancer. Here the CDR3 reads CASILTGGHEQYF. The CDR3 nucleotides are TGTGCCAGCATTCTGACAGGGGGCCACGAGCAGTACTTC.